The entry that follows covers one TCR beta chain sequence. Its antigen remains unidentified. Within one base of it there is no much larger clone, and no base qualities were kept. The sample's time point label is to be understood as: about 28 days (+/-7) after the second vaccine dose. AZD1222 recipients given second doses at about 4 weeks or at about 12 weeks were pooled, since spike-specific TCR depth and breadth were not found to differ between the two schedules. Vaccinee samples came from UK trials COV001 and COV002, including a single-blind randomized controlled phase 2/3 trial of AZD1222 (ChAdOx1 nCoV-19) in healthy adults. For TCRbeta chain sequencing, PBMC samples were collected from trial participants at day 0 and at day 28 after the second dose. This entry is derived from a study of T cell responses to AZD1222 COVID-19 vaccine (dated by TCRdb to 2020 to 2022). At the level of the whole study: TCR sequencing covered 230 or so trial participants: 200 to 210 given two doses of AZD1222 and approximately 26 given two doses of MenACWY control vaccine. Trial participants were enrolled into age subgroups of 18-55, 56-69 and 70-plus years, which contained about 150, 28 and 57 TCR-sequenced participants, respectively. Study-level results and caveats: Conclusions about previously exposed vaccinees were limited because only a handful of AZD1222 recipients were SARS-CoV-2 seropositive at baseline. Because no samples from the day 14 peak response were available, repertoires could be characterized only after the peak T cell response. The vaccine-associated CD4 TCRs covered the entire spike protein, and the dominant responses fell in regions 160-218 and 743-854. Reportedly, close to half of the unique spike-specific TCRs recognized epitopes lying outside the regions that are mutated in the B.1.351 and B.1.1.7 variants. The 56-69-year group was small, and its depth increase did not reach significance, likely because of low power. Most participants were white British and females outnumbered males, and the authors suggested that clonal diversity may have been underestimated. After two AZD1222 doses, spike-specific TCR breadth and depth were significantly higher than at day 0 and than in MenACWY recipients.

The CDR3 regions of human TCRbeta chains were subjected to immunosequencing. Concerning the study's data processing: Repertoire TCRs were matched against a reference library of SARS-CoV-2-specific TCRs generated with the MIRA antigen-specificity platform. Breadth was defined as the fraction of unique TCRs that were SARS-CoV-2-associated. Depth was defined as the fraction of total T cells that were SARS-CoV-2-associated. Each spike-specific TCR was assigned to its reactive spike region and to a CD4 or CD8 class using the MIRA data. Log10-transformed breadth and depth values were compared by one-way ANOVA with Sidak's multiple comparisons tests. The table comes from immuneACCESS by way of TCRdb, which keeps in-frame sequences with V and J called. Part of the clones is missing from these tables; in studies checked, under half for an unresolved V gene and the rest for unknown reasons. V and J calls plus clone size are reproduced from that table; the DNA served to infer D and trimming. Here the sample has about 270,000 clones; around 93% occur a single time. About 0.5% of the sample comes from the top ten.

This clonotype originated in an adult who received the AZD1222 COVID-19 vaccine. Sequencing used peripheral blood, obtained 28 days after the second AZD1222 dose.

The DNA reads as follows: TGTGCCAGCAGTTACTCGTCCGGAACGAGGGGCTACACCTTC. Its coded protein is CASSYSSGTRGYTF. This chain joins TRBV6-6 to TRBJ1-2; a confident D gene designation cannot be given. There are 14 amino acids in the CDR3, from cysteine to phenylalanine inclusive. Of the read, only the CDR3 DNA is kept; its 42 bases are in frame from base 1. V and J are truncated by 0 bases and 8 bases respectively, leaving an intervening sequence of 13 bases. CDR1 is given as MNHNY and CDR2 as SVGAGI, both from the germline V gene (reference sequence).